This T cell receptor (beta chain) originates from a study of T cell repertoires in cytomegalovirus infection. On the study more broadly: CMV epitopes that were recently identified and HLA-C-restricted were used alongside well-studied HLA-B-restricted ones. Indications of both CMV infection and matching HLA type were provided by public TCR beta signatures. Findings of the study overall: Dominating the ex vivo response were TCR beta clonotypes that were CMV-specific and HLA-C-restricted. Cumulated frequencies of public TCR beta families served to identify carriers of CMV plus the relevant HLA.

This clonotype was found many times. Its antigen is unidentified. CDR1 SGHVS and CDR2 FQNEAQ come from the germline V gene. This CDR3 comprises 15 residues. The J segment lost 4 bases and the V segment lost 5 bases, leaving 8 bases of the junction unmatched. TCRdb recomputed calls from the reads with MiXCR, one row per CDR3 protein. The sample has hundreds of thousands of distinct CDR3 sequences, 30% to 35% seen once. This chain connects TRBV7-8 to TRBJ2-1, with 7 bases that match TRBD1. The source material was cultured PBMCs, sampled from culture after CMV antigen stimulation. The clonotype originates from a human donor in good health (CMV status not recorded). Some clones in this sample may be carry-over from other donors' samples. CDR3 protein: CASSAGQVEYNEQFF. The CDR3 DNA sequence: TGTGCCAGCAGCGCTGGACAGGTCGAGTACAATGAGCAGTTCTTC.